What follows are 26 T cell receptor beta chains derived from one specimen sequenced in a study of cytotoxic CD8 clonotypes in ibrutinib-treated CLL. Here immunoSEQ multiplex PCR was the method, and the copy in TCRdb shows in-frame clones only, minus some. Among more than 85,000 clones, roughly four fifths were seen once, and the ten largest hold 20% to 25%. Sequenced material: PBMCs, taken after 24 months of ibrutinib treatment. The receptor set was obtained from a human donor with chronic lymphocytic leukemia.

This clone was recorded only once. V is TRBV28 and J is TRBJ1-4; TRBD1 is a possible D gene (6 bases). Germline V gives CDR1 MDHEN, CDR2 SYDVKM. Trimming took 6 bases from V and 10 from J, leaving 15 bases between them. CDR3 size: 13 residues. The DNA for the CDR3 is TGTGCCAGCAGACAGGGTGCCGTGGGAAAACTGTTTTTT. Protein sequence: CASRQGAVGKLFF.

This chain uses TRBV6-4 with TRBJ2-2; tentative D call: TRBD1 (6 bases). CDR1 is MRHNA, CDR2 SNTAGT, per germline. Trimming took off 4 bases at V and 1 base at J, with 7 bases between the two ends. The CDR3 extends over 14 amino acids. CDR3 DNA: TGTGCCAGCAGTGTACAGGGGAACACCGGGGAGCTGTTTTTT. Amino acid sequence: CASSVQGNTGELFF.

The CDR3 DNA is TGCGCCAGCAGCTTGGCGTTATACTCTGGGGCCAACGTCCTGACTTTC. It specifies CASSLALYSGANVLTF. This rearrangement joins TRBV5-1 to TRBJ2-6; no clear D. Per germline, CDR1 SGHRS and CDR2 YFSETQ. V lost 0 bases and J lost 0, with 7 bases in between. The CDR3 runs 16 residues.

The chain combines TRBV27 with TRBJ2-1, with D tentatively TRBD1 or TRBD2 (5 bases each). Germline CDR1 reads MNHEY; CDR2 reads SMNVEV (reference sequence). The CDR3 covers 14 residues. V dropped 7 bases and J dropped 2 bases, with 12 bases sitting between them. CDR3 coding DNA: TGTGCCAGCACCGACGGGACGGCCTACAATGAGCAGTTCTTC. Protein: CASTDGTAYNEQFF.

V is TRBV6-5 and J is TRBJ1-2; D is ambiguous. The CDR3 sequence is 15 residues long. CDR1 and CDR2 (germline): MNHEY, SVGAGI. The ends were cut back, 11 bases at V and 4 bases at J, with 23 bases in the middle. CDR3 in DNA: TGTGCCGTCAACGGTGGGCCGGGAGAAGGCTATGGCTACACCTTC. Amino acids: CAVNGGPGEGYGYTF.

This chain connects TRBV11-2 to TRBJ1-1, with D possibly TRBD1 on 5 matching bases. The CDR3 loop spans 14 amino acids. Germline V gives CDR1 SGHAT, CDR2 FQNNGV. The V and J ends lost 3 bases and 5 bases respectively, with 13 bases between them. The CDR3 loop is CASSFLGRGTEAFF. The CDR3 DNA reads as TGTGCCAGCAGCTTCCTGGGGCGGGGGACTGAAGCTTTCTTT.

This chain joins TRBV7-9 and TRBJ1-1; D is undetermined. V shed 1 base and J shed 5 bases, with 11 bases lying between them. The CDR3 has 14 amino acids. The germline V gene has CDR1 SEHNR and CDR2 FQNEAQ (reference sequence). In DNA form, the CDR3 reads TGTGCCAGCAGCTTAGTGGCACAATCGACTGAAGCTTTCTTT. It encodes CASSLVAQSTEAFF.

This chain joins TRBV28 and TRBJ1-2; D perhaps matches TRBD1 (5 bases). This CDR3 spans 13 amino acids. Per the germline V gene, CDR1 is MDHEN and CDR2 is SYDVKM. V lost 6 bases and J 4 bases, leaving 12 bases between the germline ends. For the CDR3, the DNA is TGTGCCAGCAGCCAACAGGCATCCTATGGCTACACCTTC. Its translation is CASSQQASYGYTF.

This clone showed up just a few times. This rearrangement joins TRBV15 to TRBJ1-6; D call uncertain. The V end was cut by 8 bases, the J end by 8 bases, with 10 bases between. The CDR3 is 12 residues long. CDR1 and CDR2 from the germline V gene are LNHNV and YYDKDF (reference sequence). The chain's CDR3 is CATGDSYSPLHF. The CDR3 nucleotides read TGTGCCACCGGGGATTCCTATTCACCCCTCCACTTT.

The chain links TRBV7-3 to TRBJ2-1, with D possibly matching TRBD2 (5 bases). The CDR3 sequence is 15 residues long. V was pared by 1 base and J by 2 bases, with 9 bases between. Germline CDR1 is SGHTA and CDR2 is FQGTGA. Written as DNA, the CDR3 is TGTGCCAGCAGCTTAAGCGAGGGTCCCTACAATGAGCAGTTCTTC. Amino acids: CASSLSEGPYNEQFF.

This clone occurred once. The chain joins TRBV27 to TRBJ2-5; D call uncertain. CDR1 is MNHEY, CDR2 SMNVEV, per germline (reference sequence). V was pared by 3 bases and J by 5 bases, with 10 bases between. The CDR3 extends over 13 amino acids. Written as DNA, the CDR3 is TGTGCCAGCAGTTTTGATAACTGGGAGACCCAGTACTTC. Protein: CASSFDNWETQYF.

The chain employs TRBV30 and TRBJ2-1, with unresolved D. CDR1 is GTSNPN and CDR2 is SVGIG in the germline V gene (reference sequence). This CDR3 is built from 13 residues. V lost 7 bases, J lost 0 bases, and 10 bases lay in between. The DNA for the CDR3 is TGTGCCTCCATTAGTAACTCCTACAATGAGCAGTTCTTC. Translation: CASISNSYNEQFF.

The V gene is TRBV5-1, the J gene TRBJ1-1; D is possibly TRBD1 (6 bases). Germline assignment: CDR1 SGHRS and CDR2 YFSETQ. V was cut by 5 bases and J by 2 bases, with 19 bases left in between. This CDR3 spans 16 amino acids. The CDR3 sequence: CASRRFTRTANTEAFF. For the CDR3, the DNA is TGCGCCAGCAGGCGGTTTACCCGGACAGCAAACACTGAAGCTTTCTTT.

This chain links TRBV5-4 with TRBJ2-5; D unclear. CDR1 is SGHNT and CDR2 is YYREEE in the germline V gene (reference sequence). V was shortened by 4 bases and J by 5 bases, with 15 bases between the two germline ends. CDR3 size: 14 residues. This CDR3 reads CASSAQPVFETQYF. CDR3 in DNA: TGTGCCAGCAGCGCCCAGCCCGTTTTCGAGACCCAGTACTTC.

The chain has TRBV11-1 and TRBJ2-2; D unclear. The CDR3 sequence is 14 residues long. The V end lost 1 base, the J end lost 1 base, and 4 bases lay between the germline ends. Germline V gives CDR1 SGHAT, CDR2 FQDESV (reference sequence). CDR3 nucleotide sequence: TGTGCCAGCAGCTTAGACAGGAACACCGGGGAGCTGTTTTTT. Amino acid sequence: CASSLDRNTGELFF.

The V call is TRBV2, the J call TRBJ2-5; D call uncertain. Germline CDR1 SNHLY, CDR2 FYNNEI. There are 12 residues in the CDR3. V lost 6 bases, J lost 2 bases, and 7 bases lay in between. The CDR3 sequence: CASRRIQETQYF. The CDR3 DNA reads as TGTGCCAGCAGGAGGATACAAGAGACCCAGTACTTC.

V gene TRBV4-2 combines with J gene TRBJ1-4; D possibly corresponds to TRBD1 (6 bases). The V and J ends lost 4 bases and 2 bases respectively, with 14 bases between them. The CDR3 has 16 residues. Per the germline V gene, CDR1 is LGHNA and CDR2 is YNFKEQ. The CDR3 DNA sequence: TGTGCCAGCAGCCGCACTACAGGGATCACTAATGAAAAACTGTTTTTT. Amino acid sequence: CASSRTTGITNEKLFF.

The genes are TRBV7-6 and TRBJ2-3; D possibly corresponds to TRBD2 (5 bases). Germline V gives CDR1 SGHVS, CDR2 FNYEAQ. CDR3 size: 15 residues. Trimming shortened V by 2 bases and J by 2 bases, and 11 bases separated the two germline ends. Here the CDR3 DNA reads TGTGCCAGCAGCTTACAGGACTCTCACACAGATACGCAGTATTTT. As protein: CASSLQDSHTDTQYF.

The chain carries TRBV7-9 and TRBJ2-3; the D is unclear. The V end lost 4 bases, the J end lost 3 bases, and 5 bases lay between the germline ends. Germline values: CDR1 SEHNR, CDR2 FQNEAQ (reference sequence). The CDR3 runs to 12 residues. The CDR3 DNA sequence: TGTGCCAGCAGCTCTCGTACAGATACGCAGTATTTT. It yields the protein CASSSRTDTQYF.

The chain joins TRBV7-2 to TRBJ2-3; TRBD2 matches 7 bases. The trim removed 6 bases at V and 2 bases at J, leaving 11 bases unmatched. In germline, CDR1 is SGHTA, CDR2 FQGNSA. The CDR3 is made up of 16 amino acids. CDR3 bases: TGTGCCAGCAGATACAGACTAGCAAGGGACACAGATACGCAGTATTTT. Its protein is CASRYRLARDTDTQYF.

The J gene is TRBJ2-7, the V gene TRBV6-6, with 7 bases aligning to TRBD2. The length of the CDR3 is 15 residues. Looked up from germline, CDR1 is MNHNY and CDR2 is SVGAGI (reference sequence). After removal of 2 bases from V and 2 bases from J, the junction contained 6 bases not matched to a gene. The CDR3 spells CASSYRGEGTYEQYF. CDR3 DNA: TGTGCCAGCAGTTACCGGGGGGAGGGAACCTACGAGCAGTACTTC.

The rearrangement uses TRBV4-1 and TRBJ2-3, with TRBD2 as a possible D gene (5 bases). The germline V gene encodes CDR1 MGHRA and CDR2 YSYEKL. V was cut by 1 base and J by 2 bases, with 13 bases left in between. This CDR3 is built from 16 residues. CDR3 nucleotide sequence: TGCGCCAGCAGCCAAGTCCGGGCGGGTGTCACAGATACGCAGTATTTT. Translated: CASSQVRAGVTDTQYF.

The chain uses TRBV28 and TRBJ1-2; D not resolved. From germline, CDR1 is MDHEN and CDR2 SYDVKM. V lost 6 bases to trimming and J lost 4 bases, with 12 bases between them. There are 13 residues in the CDR3. CDR3: CASRGGVGYGYTF. CDR3 DNA sequence: TGTGCCAGCAGGGGCGGGGTCGGCTATGGCTACACCTTC.

This clone is classed as medium-sized. The J gene is TRBJ1-6, the V gene TRBV11-3; D gene uncertain. CDR3 size: 15 residues. Germline assignment: CDR1 SGHNT and CDR2 YENEEA. Trimming took 5 bases from V and 6 from J, leaving 14 bases between them. CDR3 DNA: TGTGCCAGCAGCCGAGCTGCGGCACCTAATTCACCCCTCCACTTT. It specifies CASSRAAAPNSPLHF.

Within the sample, this clone is medium-sized. The CDR3 loop is CASSTSGRAINEQFF. The CDR3 DNA reads as TGTGCCAGCAGCACTAGCGGGAGGGCAATTAATGAGCAGTTCTTC. This chain links TRBV5-4 with TRBJ2-1; 13 bases map to TRBD2. V dropped 4 bases and J dropped 7; count of bases not matched to a gene: 5. Germline lookup yields CDR1 SGHNT and CDR2 YYREEE (reference sequence). The CDR3 has 15 amino acids.

This clone was picked up a small number of times. The chain has TRBV27 and TRBJ1-6; 9 bases match TRBD1. There are 14 residues in the CDR3. V shed 2 bases and J 7 bases; nucleotides not matched to a gene: 0. Germline loops: CDR1 MNHEY, CDR2 SMNVEV (reference sequence). DNA of the CDR3: TGTGCCAGCAGTTTAGGACAGGGGAATTCACCCCTCCACTTT. It translates to CASSLGQGNSPLHF.